The source of this T cell receptor (beta chain) is a study of blood T cell repertoires in COVID-19. At the level of the study: From T cells, B-cell-depleted T cells, or PBMCs came the material, which was cDNA or gDNA.

Germline V gene sequence: CDR1 GTSNPN, CDR2 SVGIG (reference sequence). CDR3 length equals 14 residues. V gave up 0 bases and J gave up 1 base, with 7 bases separating them. How the authors handled the data: Counts of nucleated cells, estimated from reference gene primer amplification, were obtained. Clones were read by immunoSEQ multiplex PCR, and TCRdb kept only the in-frame ones, dropping some. V and J calls and clone size are those listed in that table; D and trimming were worked out from the DNA. The sample includes 150,000 to 200,000 clones, about 88% of them seen just once. Seattle researchers signed up patients amid active infection and tracked them longitudinally.

The chain carries TRBV30 and TRBJ1-5; weak D call: TRBD1 (5 bases). The TCR comes from a woman between 45 and 65 years old with COVID-19, enrolled during active disease. The specimen was peripheral blood. CDR3 DNA: TGTGCCTGGAGTGTCACAGGAAGCAATCAGCCCCAGCATTTT. Protein product: CAWSVTGSNQPQHF.